This entry lists 21 T cell receptor beta chains sequenced from one sample in a study of shared clonotypes between healthy human individuals. Generated by immunoSEQ multiplex PCR, the TCRdb table keeps only in-frame clones and is missing some. The sample has 2 million to 2.5 million clones, 90% to 95% seen once; the top ten hold about 0.41%. Material for sequencing was naive CD4+ T cells from PBMCs. Subset in this sample: CD45RA+ positively selected. These receptors came from a man aged 18 to 30 in good health. Some clones in this sample may be carry-over from other donors' samples.

The chain is built from TRBV7-6 and TRBJ1-2, with 7 bases aligning to TRBD1. Germline assignment: CDR1 SGHVS and CDR2 FNYEAQ. This CDR3 is built from 15 residues. V dropped 1 base and J dropped 4; count of bases not matched to a gene: 6. In nucleotides, the CDR3 is TGTGCCAGCAGCTTAGGGGCGGGACAGACCTATGGCTACACCTTC. Protein: CASSLGAGQTYGYTF.

J is TRBJ2-1 and V is TRBV11-2, with D tentatively TRBD2 (6 bases). Trimming shortened V by 1 base and J by 10 bases, and 11 bases separated the two germline ends. This CDR3 region has 13 residues. The germline V gene encodes CDR1 SGHAT and CDR2 FQNNGV. CDR3 coding DNA: TGTGCCAGCAGCTTAGGACCCCGGGGGGAGCAGTTCTTC. It encodes CASSLGPRGEQFF.

The rearrangement uses TRBV30 and TRBJ2-7, with TRBD1 identical over 12 bases. This CDR3 comprises 14 residues. Germline CDR1 reads GTSNPN; CDR2 reads SVGIG (reference sequence). The V and J ends lost 4 bases and 4 bases, in that order; junction bases with no gene match: 5. The CDR3 DNA reads as TGTGCCTGGATTAGGGACAGGGGGCCTTACGAGCAGTACTTC. Protein sequence: CAWIRDRGPYEQYF.

CDR3 nucleotides: TGTGCCTGGAGAGGGAGATCTGGAAACACCATATATTTT. Encoded protein: CAWRGRSGNTIYF. The chain combines TRBV30 with TRBJ1-3; D remains unclear. The CDR3 is 13 amino acids. CDR1 is GTSNPN, CDR2 SVGIG, per germline (reference sequence). Trimming removed 3 bases from V and 1 base from J, with 7 bases in between.

This clone was found a few times. The V and J genes are TRBV2 and TRBJ1-5, with TRBD1 as a possible D gene (5 bases). V lost 6 bases and J lost 2, with 14 bases in between. Per the germline V gene, CDR1 is SNHLY and CDR2 is FYNNEI. The CDR3 runs 15 residues. The CDR3 here is CASSPGTVGNQPQHF. The DNA of the CDR3 is TGTGCCAGCAGCCCGGGGACGGTGGGCAATCAGCCCCAGCATTTT.

The genes are TRBV4-1 and TRBJ1-1; possible D gene TRBD1, 5 bases. The ends were cut back, 1 base at V and 3 bases at J, with 9 bases in the middle. The CDR3 loop spans 14 amino acids. CDR1 is MGHRA, CDR2 YSYEKL, per germline. CDR3 in DNA: TGCGCCAGCAGCCAAGTGTTCAGGGACACTGAAGCTTTCTTT. Translating gives CASSQVFRDTEAFF.

The chain couples TRBV6-4 to TRBJ2-3; 14 nucleotides agree with TRBD2. Unmatched junction bases numbered 10, after V lost 6 bases and J lost 2 bases. Germline CDR1 is MRHNA and CDR2 is SNTAGT. This CDR3 spans 18 amino acids. CDR3 protein: CASRAGTSGRGDTDTQYF. For the CDR3, the DNA is TGTGCCAGCAGGGCCGGGACTAGCGGGAGAGGGGACACAGATACGCAGTATTTT.

The rearrangement uses TRBV7-9 and TRBJ2-5; D unclear. CDR1 and CDR2 (germline): SEHNR, FQNEAQ (reference sequence). The CDR3 totals 18 residues. V was clipped by 0 bases and J by 0 bases, with 17 bases between them. The CDR3, as DNA: TGTGCCAGCAGCTTAGCTCTGCGGAACCCCCCCCACCAAGAGACCCAGTACTTC. It yields the protein CASSLALRNPPHQETQYF.

V usage is TRBV7-2 and J usage is TRBJ1-3; perhaps TRBD1 as D (5 bases). V lost 0 bases and J 0 bases, leaving 12 bases between the germline ends. Germline V CDR1 and CDR2: SGHTA, FQGNSA. CDR3 length: 17 amino acids. The CDR3 region has the DNA TGTGCCAGCAGCTTAGCCCCGGGACGGCGCTCTGGAAACACCATATATTTT. Translating it yields CASSLAPGRRSGNTIYF.

The chain recombines TRBV6-6 with TRBJ2-2; possible D gene TRBD1, 5 bases. Germline V gene lookup returns CDR1 MNHNY and CDR2 SVGAGI (reference sequence). The CDR3 sequence is 16 residues long. Trimming stripped 6 bases from V and 1 base from J, with 15 bases between. CDR3 nucleotides: TGTGCCAGCAGCGACTGGGGCGTGAGGAACACCGGGGAGCTGTTTTTT. It translates to CASSDWGVRNTGELFF.

V usage is TRBV2 and J usage is TRBJ2-3, with TRBD2 matching 14 bases. CDR1 and CDR2 from the germline V gene are SNHLY and FYNNEI. The CDR3 is made up of 16 amino acids. V dropped 6 bases and J dropped 4; count of bases not matched to a gene: 6. The CDR3 region is CASRATSGRAADTQYF. The CDR3 DNA reads as TGTGCCAGCAGGGCGACTAGCGGGAGGGCGGCAGATACGCAGTATTTT.

The chain links TRBV27 to TRBJ1-4; D is perhaps TRBD1 (5 bases). This CDR3 is 15 amino acids long. Germline V lookup: CDR1 MNHEY, CDR2 SMNVEV (reference sequence). Trimming shortened V by 5 bases and J by 9 bases, and 19 bases separated the two germline ends. Here the CDR3 reads CASSLNTGLGKKLFF. In DNA, the CDR3 is TGTGCCAGCAGTCTCAACACGGGACTAGGGAAAAAACTGTTTTTT.

The gene calls are TRBV6-5 and TRBJ2-1; 10 nucleotides agree with TRBD2. Germline trimming cut 7 bases from V and 7 bases from J; bases unmatched to any gene: 10. Germline-derived CDR1 and CDR2 are MNHEY and SVGAGI. The CDR3 is 15 residues long. CDR3 residues: CASTRTGLALNEQFF. The CDR3 nucleotides read TGTGCCAGCACCCGAACGGGACTAGCGTTAAATGAGCAGTTCTTC.

The chain recombines TRBV30 with TRBJ1-5; D is perhaps TRBD1 (6 bases). The CDR3 consists of 14 residues. V lost 8 bases, J lost 2 bases, and 16 bases lay in between. Germline CDR1 GTSNPN, CDR2 SVGIG (reference sequence). The CDR3 DNA sequence: TGTGCCGGAGGGGGGATAGGCGGCAATCAGCCCCAGCATTTT. Amino acids: CAGGGIGGNQPQHF.

V and J are TRBV2 and TRBJ1-4; 7 bases line up with TRBD1. CDR1 is SNHLY, CDR2 FYNNEI, per germline. The CDR3 has 14 residues. The V segment lost 4 bases and the J segment 5 bases; nucleotides outside the gene matches: 4. The CDR3: CASSVQQGNEKLFF. The CDR3 DNA is TGTGCCAGCAGTGTTCAACAGGGGAATGAAAAACTGTTTTTT.

The V and J genes are TRBV7-3 and TRBJ1-1; 8 positions match TRBD1. This CDR3 spans 14 amino acids. Germline trimming cut 4 bases from V and 4 bases from J; bases unmatched to any gene: 5. Germline loops: CDR1 SGHTA, CDR2 FQGTGA. CDR3 nucleotides: TGTGCCAGCAGCTCGAACAGGGGGGCCACTGAAGCTTTCTTT. Its protein product is CASSSNRGATEAFF.

J is TRBJ1-1 and V is TRBV6-5, with 8 bases fitting TRBD1. V lost 4 bases, J lost 6 bases, and 13 bases stayed unmatched. The length of the CDR3 is 16 residues. Germline V gene data show CDR1 as MNHEY and CDR2 as SVGAGI. CDR3 in DNA: TGTGCCAGCAGTTCGAGAATAGGACAGGGCTCACCTGAAGCTTTCTTT. This translates into CASSSRIGQGSPEAFF.

With regard to this clone: One end of the junction varies from germline; a read error may be responsible. The CDR3 reads CAWGGQGRSRDF. Written as DNA, the CDR3 is TGTGCCTGGGGGGGACAGGGGCGCAGTAGGGACTTC. J is TRBJ2-7 and V is TRBV30; 10 bases agree with TRBD1. CDR3 length: 12 amino acids. Germline V gene data show CDR1 as GTSNPN and CDR2 as SVGIG (reference sequence).

The rearrangement links TRBV27 to TRBJ1-2, with TRBD1 identical over 9 bases. Germline loops: CDR1 MNHEY, CDR2 SMNVEV (reference sequence). After removal of 8 bases from V and 4 bases from J, the junction contained 8 bases not matched to a gene. The CDR3 spans 14 residues. CDR3 in DNA: TGTGCCAGCTCTGGGACAGGGCTAACCTATGGCTACACCTTC. Its protein product is CASSGTGLTYGYTF.

The chain has TRBV7-2 and TRBJ2-3, with 8 bases that match TRBD1. The CDR3 is made up of 15 amino acids. With 5 bases clipped from V and 3 bases from J, the junction kept 7 bases outside the gene matches. From germline, CDR1 is SGHTA and CDR2 FQGNSA. CDR3 in amino acids: CASSQDRGGTDTQYF. The CDR3 DNA reads as TGTGCCAGCAGCCAAGACAGGGGCGGAACAGATACGCAGTATTTT.

V gene TRBV27 combines with J gene TRBJ1-1, with no clear D. V gave up 0 bases and J gave up 1 base, with 6 bases separating them. The CDR3 consists of 14 residues. The V gene's germline CDR1 is MNHEY and CDR2 SMNVEV (reference sequence). In DNA, the CDR3 is TGTGCCAGCAGTTTATCGGGGTGGAACACTGAAGCTTTCTTT. It yields the protein CASSLSGWNTEAFF.